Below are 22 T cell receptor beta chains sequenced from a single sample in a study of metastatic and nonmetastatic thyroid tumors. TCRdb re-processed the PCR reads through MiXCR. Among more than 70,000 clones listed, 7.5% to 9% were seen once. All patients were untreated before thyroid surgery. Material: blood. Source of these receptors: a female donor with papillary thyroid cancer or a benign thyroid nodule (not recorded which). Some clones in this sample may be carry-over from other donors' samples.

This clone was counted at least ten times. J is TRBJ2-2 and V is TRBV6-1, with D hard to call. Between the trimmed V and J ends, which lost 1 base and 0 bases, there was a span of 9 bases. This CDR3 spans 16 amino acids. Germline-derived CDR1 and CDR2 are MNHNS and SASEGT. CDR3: CASSEGANPNTGELFF. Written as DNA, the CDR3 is TGTGCCAGCAGTGAAGGTGCCAACCCGAACACCGGGGAGCTGTTTTTT.

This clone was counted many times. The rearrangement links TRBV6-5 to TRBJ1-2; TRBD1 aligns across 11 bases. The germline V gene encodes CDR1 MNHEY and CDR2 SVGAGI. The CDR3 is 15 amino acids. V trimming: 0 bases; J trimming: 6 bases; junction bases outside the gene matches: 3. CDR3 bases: TGTGCCAGCAGTTACTCGGACAGGGGGCCCGATGGCTACACCTTC. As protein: CASSYSDRGPDGYTF.

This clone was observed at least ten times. The DNA of the CDR3 is TGCGCCAGCAGCCCAGGGTTGGGGGGAAACTATGGCTACACCTTC. Translation gives CASSPGLGGNYGYTF. V usage is TRBV5-1 and J usage is TRBJ1-2, with D possibly being TRBD1 (5 bases). Germline CDR1 reads SGHRS; CDR2 reads YFSETQ. V lost 4 bases, J lost 2 bases, and 15 bases lay in between. This CDR3 region has 15 residues.

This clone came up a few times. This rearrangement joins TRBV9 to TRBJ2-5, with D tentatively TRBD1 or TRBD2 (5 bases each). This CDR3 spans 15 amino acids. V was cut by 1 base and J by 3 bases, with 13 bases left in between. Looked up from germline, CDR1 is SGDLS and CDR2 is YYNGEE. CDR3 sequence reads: CASSVSPGTEETQYF. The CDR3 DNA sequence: TGTGCCAGCAGCGTATCCCCCGGGACCGAAGAGACCCAGTACTTC.

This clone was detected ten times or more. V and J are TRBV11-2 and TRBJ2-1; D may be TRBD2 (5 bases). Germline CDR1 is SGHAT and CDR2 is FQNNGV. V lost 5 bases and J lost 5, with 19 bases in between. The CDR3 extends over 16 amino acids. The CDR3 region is CASSPTHPGLNNEQFF. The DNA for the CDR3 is TGTGCCAGCAGCCCAACCCACCCCGGACTCAACAATGAGCAGTTCTTC. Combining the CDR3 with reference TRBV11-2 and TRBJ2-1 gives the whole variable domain EAGVAQSPRYKIIEKRQSVAFWCNPISGHATLYWYQQILGQGPKLLIQFQNNGVVDDSQLPKDRFSAERLKGVDSTLKIQPAKLEDSAVYLCASSPTHPGLNNEQFFGPGTRLTVL.

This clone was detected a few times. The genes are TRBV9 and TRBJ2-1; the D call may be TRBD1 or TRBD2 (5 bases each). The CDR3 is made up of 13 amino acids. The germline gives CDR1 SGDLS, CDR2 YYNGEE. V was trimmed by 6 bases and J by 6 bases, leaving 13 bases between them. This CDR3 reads CASMGERSNEQFF. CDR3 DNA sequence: TGTGCCAGCATGGGGGAAAGAAGCAATGAGCAGTTCTTC.

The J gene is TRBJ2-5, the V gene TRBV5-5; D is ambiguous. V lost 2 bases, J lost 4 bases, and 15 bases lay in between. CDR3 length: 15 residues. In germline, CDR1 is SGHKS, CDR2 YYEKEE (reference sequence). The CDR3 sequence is CASSLGFRVRETQYF. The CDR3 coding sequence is TGTGCCAGCAGCTTAGGGTTCCGGGTGCGAGAGACCCAGTACTTC.

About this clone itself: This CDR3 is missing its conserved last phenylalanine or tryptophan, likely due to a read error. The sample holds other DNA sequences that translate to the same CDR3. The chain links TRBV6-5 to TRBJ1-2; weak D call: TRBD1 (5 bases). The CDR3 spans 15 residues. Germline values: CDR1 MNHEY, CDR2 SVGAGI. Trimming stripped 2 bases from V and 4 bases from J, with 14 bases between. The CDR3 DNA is TGTGCCAGCAGTTACCTCACAGGTTTAGGCTATGGCTACACCCTC. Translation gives CASSYLTGLGYGYTL.

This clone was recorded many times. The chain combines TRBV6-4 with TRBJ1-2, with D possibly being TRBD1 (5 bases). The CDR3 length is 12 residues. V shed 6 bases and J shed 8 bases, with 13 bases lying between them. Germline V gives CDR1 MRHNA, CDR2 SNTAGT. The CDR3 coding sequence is TGTGCCAGCAGGTGGGGACCTGGGGGCTACACCTTC. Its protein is CASRWGPGGYTF.

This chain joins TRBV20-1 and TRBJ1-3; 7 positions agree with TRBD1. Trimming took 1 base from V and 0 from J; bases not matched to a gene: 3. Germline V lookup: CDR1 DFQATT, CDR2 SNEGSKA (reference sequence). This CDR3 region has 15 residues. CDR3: CSARVQGSSGNTIYF. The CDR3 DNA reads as TGCAGTGCTAGAGTACAGGGGAGCTCTGGAAACACCATATATTTT.

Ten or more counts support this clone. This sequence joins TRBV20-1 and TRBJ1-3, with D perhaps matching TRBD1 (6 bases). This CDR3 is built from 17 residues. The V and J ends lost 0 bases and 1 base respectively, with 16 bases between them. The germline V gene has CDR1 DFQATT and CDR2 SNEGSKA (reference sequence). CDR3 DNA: TGCAGTGCTAGAGAAATGACAGGTGCTTTTTCTGGAAACACCATATATTTT. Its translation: CSAREMTGAFSGNTIYF.

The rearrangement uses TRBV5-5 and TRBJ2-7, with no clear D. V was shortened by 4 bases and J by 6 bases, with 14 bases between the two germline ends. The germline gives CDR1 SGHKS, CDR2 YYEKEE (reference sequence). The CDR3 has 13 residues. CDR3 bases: TGTGCCAGCAGCGCCTTAAGGGCCGGCGAGCAGTACTTC. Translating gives CASSALRAGEQYF. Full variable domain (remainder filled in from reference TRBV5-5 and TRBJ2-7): DAGVTQSPTHLIKTRGQQVTLRCSPISGHKSVSWYQQVLGQGPQFIFQYYEKEERGRGNFPDRFSARQFPNYSSELNVNALLLGDSALYLCASSALRAGEQYFGPGTRLTVT.

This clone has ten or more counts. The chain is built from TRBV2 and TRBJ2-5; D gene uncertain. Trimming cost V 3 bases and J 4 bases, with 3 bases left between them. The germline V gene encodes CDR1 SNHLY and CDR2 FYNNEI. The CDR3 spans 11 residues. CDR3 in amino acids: CASSEIETQYF. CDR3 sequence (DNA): TGTGCCAGCAGTGAGATAGAGACCCAGTACTTC.

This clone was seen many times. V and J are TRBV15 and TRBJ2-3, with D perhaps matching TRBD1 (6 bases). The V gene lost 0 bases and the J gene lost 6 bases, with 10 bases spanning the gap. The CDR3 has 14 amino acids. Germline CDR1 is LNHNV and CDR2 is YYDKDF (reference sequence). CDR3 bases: TGTGCCACCAGCAGAGACGGTACAGGGGATACGCAGTATTTT. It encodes CATSRDGTGDTQYF.

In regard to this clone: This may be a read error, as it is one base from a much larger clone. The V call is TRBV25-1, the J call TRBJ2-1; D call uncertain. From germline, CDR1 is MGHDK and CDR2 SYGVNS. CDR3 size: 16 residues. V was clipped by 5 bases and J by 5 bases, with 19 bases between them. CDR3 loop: CASSTNGKGSDNEQFF. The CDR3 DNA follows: TGTGCCAGCAGTACCAACGGCAAGGGATCGGACAATGAGCAGTTCTTC.

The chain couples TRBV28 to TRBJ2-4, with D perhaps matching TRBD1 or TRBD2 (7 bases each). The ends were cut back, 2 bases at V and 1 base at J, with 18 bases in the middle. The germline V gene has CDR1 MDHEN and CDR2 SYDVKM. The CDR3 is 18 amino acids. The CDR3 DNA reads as TGTGCCAGCAGTTTAGCAGGGGGGGCAACAGTGGCCAAAAACATTCAGTACTTC. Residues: CASSLAGGATVAKNIQYF. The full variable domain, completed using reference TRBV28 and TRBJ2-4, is DVKVTQSSRYLVKRTGEKVFLECVQDMDHENMFWYRQDPGLGLRLIYFSYDVKMKEKGDIPEGYSVSREKKERFSLILESASTNQTSMYLCASSLAGGATVAKNIQYFGAGTRLSVL.

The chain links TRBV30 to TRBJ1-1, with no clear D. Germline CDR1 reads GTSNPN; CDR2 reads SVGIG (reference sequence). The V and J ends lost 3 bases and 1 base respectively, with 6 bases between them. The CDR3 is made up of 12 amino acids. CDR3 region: CAWSAPNTEAFF. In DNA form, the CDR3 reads TGTGCCTGGAGCGCTCCGAACACTGAAGCTTTCTTT.

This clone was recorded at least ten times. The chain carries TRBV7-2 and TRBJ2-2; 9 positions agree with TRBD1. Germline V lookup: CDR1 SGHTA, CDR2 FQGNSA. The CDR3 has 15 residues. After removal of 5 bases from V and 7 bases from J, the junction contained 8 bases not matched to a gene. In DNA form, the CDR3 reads TGTGCCAGCAGCGGGGACAGGGCACGGGGCGGGGAGCTGTTTTTT. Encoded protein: CASSGDRARGGELFF.

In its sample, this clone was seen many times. The CDR3 sequence: CASSDSSGGYNNEQFF. CDR3 coding DNA: TGCGCCAGCAGTGACTCTAGCGGGGGGTACAACAATGAGCAGTTCTTC. J is TRBJ2-1 and V is TRBV10-1, with 11 bases matching TRBD2. The CDR3 spans 16 residues. Germline loops: CDR1 WNHNN, CDR2 SYGVQD (reference sequence). The ends lost 3 bases at V and 5 bases at J; junction bases unmatched: 6.

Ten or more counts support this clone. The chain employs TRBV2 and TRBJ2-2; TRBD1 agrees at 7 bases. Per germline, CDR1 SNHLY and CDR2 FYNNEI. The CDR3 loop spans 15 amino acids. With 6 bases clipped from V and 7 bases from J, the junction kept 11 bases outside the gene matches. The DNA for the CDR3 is TGTGCCAGCAGACCAGGGACAGCTGCCTTCGGGGAGCTGTTTTTT. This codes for CASRPGTAAFGELFF.

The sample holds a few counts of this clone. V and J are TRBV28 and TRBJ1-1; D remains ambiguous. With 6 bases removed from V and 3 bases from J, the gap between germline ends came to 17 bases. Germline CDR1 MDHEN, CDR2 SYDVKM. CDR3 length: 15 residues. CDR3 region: CASSSLHGGYTEAFF. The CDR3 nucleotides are TGTGCCAGCAGCTCCCTCCACGGTGGTTACACTGAAGCTTTCTTT.

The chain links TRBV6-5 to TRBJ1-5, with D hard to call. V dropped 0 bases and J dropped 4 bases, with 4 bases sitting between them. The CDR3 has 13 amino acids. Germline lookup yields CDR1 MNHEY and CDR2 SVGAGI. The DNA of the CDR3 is TGTGCCAGCAGTTACTCTCGTAATCAGCCCCAGCATTTT. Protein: CASSYSRNQPQHF.